The 9 T cell receptor beta chains presented below share a single source sample, sequenced in a study of blood T cells in healthy people across ages. With a J-beta primer mix and a sample-barcoded 5' primer, a second PCR ran about 7 to 11 cycles. TCRdb re-called the 5' RACE reads through MiXCR, storing one row per CDR3 protein. The repertoire holds hundreds of thousands of distinct CDR3 sequences, with less than 30% as singletons. Sample: blood. Receptors were obtained from a woman aged 70 to 79 in good health.

This clonotype has only a few counts. The J gene is TRBJ1-2, the V gene TRBV20-1; TRBD1 might be the D (5 bases). The CDR3 loop spans 14 amino acids. Germline lookup yields CDR1 DFQATT and CDR2 SNEGSKA (reference sequence). V was cut by 8 bases and J by 3 bases, with 19 bases left in between. CDR3 in amino acids: CSRQGGDYDYGYTF. The CDR3 region has the DNA TGCAGTCGGCAGGGAGGCGATTATGACTATGGCTACACCTTC.

The genes are TRBV7-9 and TRBJ2-1; D possibly matches TRBD1 or TRBD2 (5 bases each). This CDR3 is 15 amino acids long. Trimming removed 0 bases from V and 6 bases from J, with 12 bases in between. Germline lookup yields CDR1 SEHNR and CDR2 FQNEAQ (reference sequence). The CDR3 here is CASSLAGEWSNEQFF. The CDR3 nucleotides read TGTGCCAGCAGCTTAGCGGGGGAATGGTCCAATGAGCAGTTCTTC.

The chain combines TRBV7-3 with TRBJ2-5; 8 nucleotides agree with TRBD1. The ends lost 5 bases at V and 3 bases at J; junction bases unmatched: 8. Germline V gene lookup returns CDR1 SGHTA and CDR2 FQGTGA. The CDR3 has 15 amino acids. The CDR3 nucleotides are TGTGCCAGCAGCGAACAGGGGGTGACTAAAGAGACCCAGTACTTC. As protein: CASSEQGVTKETQYF.

This clonotype was detected a few times. The chain couples TRBV4-3 to TRBJ2-5, with 7 bases matching TRBD2. The CDR3 sequence is 15 residues long. Germline CDR1 and CDR2: LGHNA and YSLEER. Trimming cost V 2 bases and J 1 base; bases outside gene matches: 4. CDR3: CASSQQSGTQETQYF. The CDR3 DNA follows: TGCGCCAGCAGCCAACAGAGCGGGACCCAAGAGACCCAGTACTTC.

In its sample, this clonotype was seen a few times. This chain uses TRBV7-9 with TRBJ1-1, with 7 nucleotides matching TRBD1. Germline lookup yields CDR1 SEHNR and CDR2 FQNEAQ (reference sequence). The CDR3 consists of 14 residues. Trimming removed 8 bases from V and 2 bases from J; junction bases left unmatched: 8. The CDR3 DNA is TGTGCCAGCGAAGGGGGGACAGTCAACACTGAAGCTTTCTTT. Protein product: CASEGGTVNTEAFF.

This clonotype was observed a few times. The V gene is TRBV7-9, the J gene TRBJ2-6; 12 bases are a match to TRBD2. V shed 3 bases and J 3 bases; nucleotides not matched to a gene: 9. The CDR3 spans 19 residues. The germline gives CDR1 SEHNR, CDR2 FQNEAQ (reference sequence). DNA for the CDR3: TGTGCCAGCAGCTTGAGTCAGACTAGCGGGAGTGGTGGGGCCAACGTCCTGACTTTC. Translated: CASSLSQTSGSGGANVLTF.

Notes on this clonotype: Relative to the germline gene, one junction end is altered; a read error may explain this. The rearrangement links TRBV7-2 to TRBJ2-3; 7 nucleotides line up with TRBD1. CDR3 size: 14 residues. Per germline, CDR1 SGHTA and CDR2 FQGNSA. As DNA, the CDR3 is TGTGCTAGCAGCTTAGAGGGGGCAGGGGATACGCAGTATTTT. This translates into CASSLEGAGDTQYF.

This clonotype turned up a few times. The chain combines TRBV19 with TRBJ2-5, with D unresolved. The last part of the DNA fits TRBJ2-1 better; the J call may be wrong. Germline CDR1 and CDR2: LNHDA and SQIVND (reference sequence). CDR3 length: 14 residues. CDR3 amino acids: CASSRKDSGNEQFF. CDR3 coding DNA: TGTGCCAGTAGCCGCAAGGATTCCGGCAATGAGCAGTTCTTC.

This chain links TRBV12-3 or TRBV12-4 with TRBJ2-1; TRBD2 agrees at 16 bases. The CDR3 is made up of 18 amino acids. The V gene end was trimmed by 4 bases and the J gene end by 7 bases; junction bases not matched to a gene: 10. This chain's CDR3 is CASSSFLGTSGRGNEQFF. The CDR3 bases are TGTGCCAGCAGTTCCTTTCTCGGGACTAGCGGGAGGGGGAATGAGCAGTTCTTC.